This TCR beta chain was recovered during a study of cytomegalovirus exposure and HLA in healthy donors (dated by TCRdb to about 2017). In the study overall: An earlier analysis of some 550 of the donors reported roughly 270 Gb of sequence data and some 100 million unique TCR beta sequences from about 179 million T cells. Besides the first cohort of 666 subjects, a separate validation cohort made up of around 120 different subjects was used. Five DR-DQ haplotypes were treated as single units for association and clustering because of strong linkage in the cohort. Both class I and class II loci were covered by HLA typing, at four-digit resolution. A later analysis re-analyzed previously published TCR beta repertoires from 650 to 800 donors and added high-resolution HLA genotyping to study TCR occurrence patterns. To predict cytomegalovirus infection status, the study brought together high-throughput TCR immunosequencing, statistical association of individual TCRs with disease status, and machine learning. The aim of the study was to test whether cataloging public T cell receptors could identify signatures of past pathogen exposure. In an earlier analysis of a few hundred of the donors, high-throughput TCR beta sequencing was used to judge whether each TCR beta V gene segment behaved as functional or pseudogenic. The number of donors typed differed by locus, with 629-630 for A, B, C, DRB1 and DQB1, over 500 for DQA1, under 610 for DPA1, and approximately 470 for DPB1. All discovery cohort repertoires had been generated on a single sequencing platform. The study used immunosequencing to profile the T cell repertoires of approximately 690 subjects and linked those repertoires to cytomegalovirus serostatus. Genome-wide SNP genotypes for about 65% of the roughly 670 donors were used in a later genetic analysis, which treated that subset as a discovery cohort. The genetic ancestry cluster associated with self-reported Caucasian donors included around 76% of the roughly 380 genotyped donors. Across some 400 genotyped donors of the cohort, an average of approximately 240,000 unique TCR beta nucleotide sequences per donor were sequenced, and 15% to 20% of those sequences were non-productive. Roughly 300 gigabases of sequencing data and approximately 85 million unique TCR sequences were included in an early release covering about 700 HLA-typed donors. In the later analysis, no new phenotypic data were used to find candidate immune exposures; instead, reliance was placed on TCR beta sequences and their occurrence across donors. Donor age, sex, ethnicity and CMV serostatus were compiled together with the repertoire data.

Overall results and qualifications from the work: The only immune exposure information available for the cohort was CMV serostatus. Compared with equally common non-associated chains, HLA-associated TCR beta chains in a later analysis were more clonally expanded and had lower generation probabilities. Because counts were too low, around 18 rarely observed V segments, including chromosome 9 orphons, were left out of the earlier analysis of 587 of the donors. Because the 87-base-pair reads could not distinguish some IMGT-functional V segments, including TRBV6-2 and TRBV6-3, those segments were excluded. Broadly in line with IMGT annotations, most TCR beta V segments showed up in productive rearrangements about 87% or about 30% of the time in an earlier analysis of approximately 640 of the donors. According to a later genetic analysis, donors in an Asian-associated ancestry cluster had fewer N-insertions in productive TCRs than the roughly 670-donor mean. Most TCR sequences were observed very rarely across donors, whereas some public TCRs were present in many individuals. V-gene and J-gene trimming of TCR beta chains was associated with a missense DCLRE1C variant in a later genetic analysis, and the association was replicated in an independent cohort. The classifier was reported to diagnose cytomegalovirus status with high specificity and sensitivity in both the original and validation cohorts. Linkage disequilibrium might explain the correlated functional status among segregating V segments, but an unknown experimental factor could not be ruled out. A cluster of highly shared sequence variants was judged likely to represent a technical artifact of the sequencing pipeline. According to the authors, the approach could potentially be generalized to other disease states and immunological phenotypes. Several of the top co-occurrence clusters appeared to be linked to parvovirus B19, influenza, CMV and Epstein-Barr virus, according to a later analysis. A further reported finding was that TCR beta sequences accurately predicted the HLA-A and HLA-B alleles for most subjects in the first cohort. In a later analysis, the rate of TCR association differed among HLA loci, with DRB1 alleles having the most associated TCRs and HLA-C alleles having the fewest. Because HLA typing was missing for some donors at each locus, association tests included only the typed subset. Strong co-occurrence of HLA alleles, especially DR and DQ, made assigning TCR associations to individual alleles difficult. In vitro tests confirmed that a few of the cytomegalovirus-associated TCR beta chains recognize cytomegalovirus antigens. According to a later analysis, most CMV-associated TCR beta chains appeared to be HLA-restricted, and the HLA associations seemed to be driven largely by CMV exposure. In a later analysis, 16,951 TCR beta sequences were associated with specific HLA alleles at a false discovery rate of 0.05. The study gave a list of 150 to 200 TCR beta chains associated with cytomegalovirus. Only TCR beta chains were sequenced in this cohort, and the absence of alpha or paired-chain data limited detectable features. Sequencing depth was assumed to be roughly uniform across donors in the presence/absence analyses, though that assumption may not hold.

The library relied on the immunoSEQ multiplex PCR assay. For the multiplex PCR, a mixture combining 60 forward primers for TCR Vbeta segments and 13 reverse primers for TCR Jbeta segments was used. The CDR3 region of rearranged TCR beta genes was amplified from genomic DNA by a multiplex PCR assay. Amplified TCR beta libraries were sequenced as 87-base-pair reads on the Illumina HiSeq System. Concerning the study's data processing: In a later analysis, 70 million to 95 million unique TCR beta chains were counted across the 500 to 850 repertoires, and approximately 9.9 million of these chains were shared by at least two donors. Raw reads were error-corrected and collapsed into unique sequences with a nearest-neighbor algorithm that merged closely related sequences to remove PCR and sequencing errors. Alignment of CDR3 sequences to IMGT reference sequences was used to assign V, D and J gene segments. For a sequence to be retained, at least a six-nucleotide match to both a V gene segment and a J gene segment was required. Rearrangements were classified as productive when the CDR3 lacked stop codons and remained in frame with V and J, and all other rearrangements were classified as non-productive. CDR3 was defined by IMGT convention, running from the second conserved V-encoded cysteine to the conserved J-encoded phenylalanine. The earlier analysis of some 580 of the donors excluded any sequence lacking an unambiguous match to a single V gene segment. In an earlier analysis of 450 to 700 of the donors, V segments were called functional above 56.7% productive rearrangements and were called segregating when the between-donor standard deviation exceeded 5%. To diagnose cytomegalovirus status from the catalog of TCR beta chain sequences, a statistical classification framework was built. In a later analysis, V and J genes were assigned by comparing TCR nucleotide sequences against IMGT/GENE-DB human TR gene sequences. The TCRdist pipeline was used in a later analysis to assign CDR3 sequences and most-parsimonious VDJ recombination scenarios. In a later analysis, each TCR beta chain was defined by its CDR3 amino acid sequence together with its V-gene family, and reads without a unique V-gene family were excluded. In a later analysis, around 600 highly shared, low-generation-probability nucleotide sequences were removed to address suspected cross-contamination and a sequencing artifact. A later analysis calculated a clonal expansion index for each public chain from normalized within-repertoire ranks of inferred template counts. A later analysis computed generation probabilities with a VDJ recombination model fitted to out-of-frame rearrangements, and checked the results against IGoR. In a later analysis, hypergeometric tests were used to score TCR-TCR, TCR-HLA and TCR-CMV co-occurrence, with a repertoire-size bias correction applied to TCR pairs. A later analysis estimated false discovery rates by permuting HLA or CMV assignments 20 times. In a later analysis, co-occurring TCRs were grouped using DBSCAN, with TCRdist sequence similarity added in when clustering inside HLA-allele-positive subsets. Repertoires with fewer than 30,000 or more than 120,000 public chains were left out of co-occurrence clustering, as were a few repertoires with anomalous nucleotide sharing. TCRdb holds this immuneACCESS table with in-frame rearrangements only. Some clones are missing; in checked studies, unresolved V genes explain under half, and the rest has no known cause. V and J calls and clone size are as listed in that table; D and trimming were resolved from the DNA. The sample table holds some 85,000 clones, of which roughly four fifths were seen once. Under 5.5% of the sample is in the top ten clones.

The CDR3 starts with the cysteine, ends with the phenylalanine, and has 13 residues. Kept here is only the CDR3 DNA, which spans 39 bases and is read in frame from base 1. The CDR1 and CDR2 encoded by the germline V gene are WSHSY and SAAADI. V loses 4 bases, J loses 1 base, and the germline ends lie 7 bases apart. To note about this clone: No cognate antigen has been identified for it. No base-level quality is on record; no much larger clone is a single base apart.

The cohort comprised more than 550 healthy bone marrow donors. At the time of sampling, every cohort member was nominally healthy, though immune exposures that went unrecorded were likely present. The donor tested CMV seropositive, placing the donor among the 250 to 350 seropositive members of the cohort. Every donor gave a peripheral blood sample, and the peripheral blood mononuclear cells from that sample were used for TCR beta sequencing. Genomic DNA extraction from the blood cell samples was performed with the Qiagen DNeasy Blood Extraction Kit. Input material: PBMCs. The sequence links TRBV10-2 to TRBJ2-5, with a tentative D gene TRBD1 over 6 matching bases. This clonotype originated in a woman between 40 and 50 years old in good health and CMV-seropositive. The CDR3 region reads CASSGRGQETQYF. The bases are TGCGCCAGCAGTGGCAGGGGCCAAGAGACCCAGTACTTC.